This TCR beta chain was observed in a study of T-cell reconstitution after alpha-beta-depleted transplantation in children. Germline V gene sequence: CDR1 DFQATT, CDR2 SNEGSKA (reference sequence). CDR3 length: 13 amino acids. V was cut by 1 base and J by 4 bases, with 8 bases left in between. This clonotype has a count of ten or more. Construction of the TCRbeta library involved unique molecular identifiers. TCRdb independently ran MiXCR on the PCR reads; one entry per CDR3 protein. This table holds 640,000 or so distinct CDR3 sequences, 16% found once. The material sequenced was PBMCs from the stem cell graft donor, taken from the stem cell graft. This receptor was obtained from a human donor who donated a stem cell graft to a child with acute myeloid leukemia. The chain has TRBV20-1 and TRBJ2-1; D is ambiguous. The CDR3 sequence: CSARGVGYNEQFF. Written as DNA, the CDR3 is TGCAGTGCTAGAGGGGTGGGTTACAATGAGCAGTTCTTC.